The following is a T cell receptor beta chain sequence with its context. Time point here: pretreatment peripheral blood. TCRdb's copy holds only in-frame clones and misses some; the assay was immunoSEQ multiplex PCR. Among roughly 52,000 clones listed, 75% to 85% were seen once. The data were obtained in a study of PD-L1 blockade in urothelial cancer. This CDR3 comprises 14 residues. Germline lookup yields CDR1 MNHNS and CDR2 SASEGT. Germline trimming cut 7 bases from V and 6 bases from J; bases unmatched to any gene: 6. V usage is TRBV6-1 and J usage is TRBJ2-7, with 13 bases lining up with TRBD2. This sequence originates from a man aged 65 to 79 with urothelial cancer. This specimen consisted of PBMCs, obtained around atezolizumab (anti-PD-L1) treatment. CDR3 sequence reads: CASTPLAGGGEQYF. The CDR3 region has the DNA TGTGCCAGCACCCCACTAGCGGGAGGGGGCGAGCAGTACTTC.